This is a list of T cell receptor beta chains from one sample in a study. TCRdb re-derived calls from the 5' RACE reads in MiXCR, one entry per CDR3 protein. This table has some 40,000 distinct CDR3 sequences, approximately 23% appearing once. The source material was Tregs sorted from a lymph node. The receptors come from a female donor with breast cancer. The conserved cysteine and the conserved F or W are not part of the CDR3 here. The size of a clone is reported for some rows only, either as once, few or many, or as a class for expanded clones.

j_call: TRBJ1-4
cdr3_length: 11
v_call: TRBV7-3
clone_size: -
cdr3_aa: ASSRGSGEKLF

j_call: TRBJ2-1
cdr3_length: 11
v_call: TRBV29-1
clone_size: -
cdr3_aa: SAAGDSYNEQF

j_call: TRBJ2-1
cdr3_length: 13
v_call: TRBV7-9
clone_size: few
cdr3_aa: ASSFTARSYNEQF

j_call: TRBJ2-7
cdr3_length: 10
v_call: TRBV11-2
clone_size: -
cdr3_aa: ASSLGLYEQY

j_call: TRBJ2-7
cdr3_length: 11
v_call: TRBV7-2
clone_size: -
cdr3_aa: ASSPQSGSEQY

j_call: TRBJ1-1
cdr3_length: 12
v_call: TRBV29-1
clone_size: -
cdr3_aa: SVAPFGPNTEAF

j_call: TRBJ2-7
cdr3_length: 13
v_call: TRBV4-1
clone_size: many
cdr3_aa: ASSPQAAASYEQY

j_call: TRBJ2-2
cdr3_length: 13
v_call: TRBV9
clone_size: many
cdr3_aa: ASSVTQRNTGELF

j_call: TRBJ2-2
cdr3_length: 13
v_call: TRBV5-1
clone_size: many
cdr3_aa: ASSFGGTNTGELF

j_call: TRBJ2-2
cdr3_length: 13
v_call: TRBV10-3
clone_size: few
cdr3_aa: AISDQLTGLGELF

j_call: TRBJ1-2
cdr3_length: 12
v_call: TRBV5-1
clone_size: many
cdr3_aa: ASSLEPGTKGYT

j_call: TRBJ2-7
cdr3_length: 13
v_call: TRBV7-2
clone_size: -
cdr3_aa: ASSPLAGVAYEQY

j_call: TRBJ2-1
cdr3_length: 13
v_call: TRBV2
clone_size: few
cdr3_aa: ASSSTGSSYNEQF

j_call: TRBJ1-2
cdr3_length: 12
v_call: TRBV11-2
clone_size: few
cdr3_aa: ASSLGSSNYGYT

j_call: TRBJ1-5
cdr3_length: 11
v_call: TRBV3-1
clone_size: -
cdr3_aa: ASSQDRAQPQH

j_call: TRBJ1-3
cdr3_length: 10
v_call: TRBV20-1
clone_size: -
cdr3_aa: SAPDSRNTIY

j_call: TRBJ2-1
cdr3_length: 13
v_call: TRBV5-1
clone_size: many
cdr3_aa: ASSFSGTDINEQF

j_call: TRBJ2-1
cdr3_length: 11
v_call: TRBV20-1
clone_size: many
cdr3_aa: SARHSAHNEQF

j_call: TRBJ2-1
cdr3_length: 11
v_call: TRBV3-1
clone_size: few
cdr3_aa: ASSQGLYNEQF

j_call: TRBJ2-5
cdr3_length: 13
v_call: TRBV28
clone_size: many
cdr3_aa: ASNSPRRTGKTQY

j_call: TRBJ2-4
cdr3_length: 13
v_call: TRBV5-6
clone_size: many
cdr3_aa: ASSPGSLAKNIQY

j_call: TRBJ2-7
cdr3_length: 13
v_call: TRBV12-3/TRBV12-4
clone_size: -
cdr3_aa: ASSLRGQSRTKQY

j_call: TRBJ2-7
cdr3_length: 12
v_call: TRBV5-1
clone_size: few
cdr3_aa: ASSFHGVDFEQY

j_call: TRBJ2-3
cdr3_length: 15
v_call: TRBV4-2
clone_size: -
cdr3_aa: ASSQVAGTGVADTQY

j_call: TRBJ2-1
cdr3_length: 15
v_call: TRBV24-1
clone_size: many
cdr3_aa: ATSDLNGTSDRNEQF

j_call: TRBJ1-2
cdr3_length: 9
v_call: TRBV29-1
clone_size: few
cdr3_aa: AGRSSYGYT

j_call: TRBJ1-1
cdr3_length: 11
v_call: TRBV7-9
clone_size: -
cdr3_aa: ASYRGGNAEAF

j_call: TRBJ2-1
cdr3_length: 13
v_call: TRBV4-1
clone_size: -
cdr3_aa: ASSYDRGVSNEQF

j_call: TRBJ2-3
cdr3_length: 12
v_call: TRBV29-1
clone_size: -
cdr3_aa: SVEVGRTTDTQY

j_call: TRBJ2-3
cdr3_length: 14
v_call: TRBV5-1
clone_size: -
cdr3_aa: ASSLGVSGVTDTQY

j_call: TRBJ1-2
cdr3_length: 12
v_call: TRBV27
clone_size: few
cdr3_aa: ASTPSRDSYGYT

j_call: TRBJ1-4
cdr3_length: 12
v_call: TRBV7-2
clone_size: many
cdr3_aa: ASSPDITNEKLF

j_call: TRBJ2-5
cdr3_length: 16
v_call: TRBV28
clone_size: few
cdr3_aa: ASSLTSLGQKKQETQY

j_call: TRBJ2-5
cdr3_length: 11
v_call: TRBV11-1
clone_size: many
cdr3_aa: ASSLSYEETQY

j_call: TRBJ2-5
cdr3_length: 11
v_call: TRBV28
clone_size: -
cdr3_aa: ASGGSFLETQY

j_call: TRBJ2-5
cdr3_length: 14
v_call: TRBV5-4
clone_size: -
cdr3_aa: ASSMGPQLTQETQY

j_call: TRBJ2-3
cdr3_length: 12
v_call: TRBV28
clone_size: few
cdr3_aa: ASEGGPVADTQY

j_call: TRBJ2-5
cdr3_length: 14
v_call: TRBV7-9
clone_size: medium-sized
cdr3_aa: ASSSQREGAQETQY

j_call: TRBJ2-7
cdr3_length: 11
v_call: TRBV6-5
clone_size: many
cdr3_aa: ASSLGDWAEQY

j_call: TRBJ2-2
cdr3_length: 10
v_call: TRBV5-4
clone_size: many
cdr3_aa: ASSLSGGELF

j_call: TRBJ2-2
cdr3_length: 15
v_call: TRBV9
clone_size: medium-sized
cdr3_aa: ASSVSTSRTNTGELF

j_call: TRBJ1-6
cdr3_length: 12
v_call: TRBV9
clone_size: many
cdr3_aa: ASSPGQGNSPLH

j_call: TRBJ2-1
cdr3_length: 11
v_call: TRBV5-4
clone_size: few
cdr3_aa: ASSWGLYNEQF

j_call: TRBJ2-1
cdr3_length: 15
v_call: TRBV4-1
clone_size: many
cdr3_aa: ASSQVRLASSYNEQF

j_call: TRBJ2-1
cdr3_length: 11
v_call: TRBV7-9
clone_size: -
cdr3_aa: ASGRDPYNEQF

j_call: TRBJ1-1
cdr3_length: 11
v_call: TRBV12-3/TRBV12-4
clone_size: -
cdr3_aa: ASSFGQGEGAF

j_call: TRBJ2-1
cdr3_length: 14
v_call: TRBV11-2
clone_size: -
cdr3_aa: ASSLTLSGESNEQF

j_call: TRBJ2-1
cdr3_length: 13
v_call: TRBV28
clone_size: -
cdr3_aa: ASSSTDSSYNEQF

j_call: TRBJ2-7
cdr3_length: 11
v_call: TRBV28
clone_size: -
cdr3_aa: ATYRVSRNEQY